This entry is about one T cell receptor beta chain. Its antigen is undetermined. This sample is drawn from a study of cytomegalovirus exposure and HLA in healthy donors. General study results and limits: The study carried out a later analysis of TCR beta sequences. It associated some 18,000 of them with specific HLA alleles at a false discovery rate of 0.05. In a later analysis, HLA-C alleles had the fewest associated TCRs, DRB1 alleles the most.

The PCR made use of 60 Vbeta and 13 Jbeta primers. Clones were read by immunoSEQ multiplex PCR, and TCRdb kept only the in-frame ones, dropping some. Seen in this sample are approximately 110,000 clones; the ten most common clones hold 0.9% to 1.2%. The sequence was collected from a man younger than 35 in good health and CMV-seronegative. Specimen: PBMCs.

The CDR3 loop reads CASSPRLAGGPTDTQYF. CDR3 DNA: TGTGCCAGCAGTCCCCGACTAGCGGGAGGGCCGACAGATACGCAGTATTTT. The V call is TRBV25-1, the J call TRBJ2-3, with 14 bases lining up with TRBD2. The length of the CDR3 is 17 residues. Germline V gene lookup returns CDR1 MGHDK and CDR2 SYGVNS. V trimming: 5 bases; J trimming: 3 bases; junction bases outside the gene matches: 7.